The rows below give T cell receptor beta chains drawn from one sample of a study of T-cell memory formation after mild COVID-19. MiXCR, applied by TCRdb to the 5' RACE reads, yields one record per CDR3 protein. The profile shows around 530,000 distinct CDR3 sequences, about 22% of them singletons. Material for sequencing was PBMCs or a T cell subset sorted from them (not recorded which). The source is an adult woman who had mild COVID-19 (a few samples of this study predate the infection). Cell type and time point are not known. The CDR3 runs from the conserved cysteine through the conserved F or W. The D gene is left open where the match is weak. Expanded clones are given a class, and other clones once, few, many or no size at all.

D gene	V gene	J gene	clone size	CDR3 protein	CDR3 DNA
-	TRBV24-1	TRBJ1-5	few	CATSDSPAEPQHF	TGTGCCACCAGTGACAGCCCGGCGGAGCCCCAGCATTTT
-	TRBV10-3	TRBJ1-2	few	CAISAGFGYTF	TGTGCCATCAGTGCGGGATTTGGCTACACCTTC
TRBD1	TRBV7-2	TRBJ2-7	-	CASRRQTGELGYEQYF	TGTGCCAGCAGACGACAGACAGGGGAGCTTGGCTACGAGCAGTACTTC
-	TRBV7-2	TRBJ1-6	few	CASNPGTANSPLHF	TGTGCCAGCAACCCCGGGACGGCCAATTCACCCCTCCACTTT
TRBD2	TRBV7-3	TRBJ2-3	many	CASSSGLGTDTQYF	TGTGCCAGCAGCTCGGGACTAGGCACAGATACGCAGTATTTT
TRBD1	TRBV4-1	TRBJ2-7	-	CASSPGRSGGTSYEQYF	TGCGCCAGCAGCCCAGGGCGGTCAGGGGGTACGTCCTACGAGCAGTACTTC
TRBD1	TRBV4-3	TRBJ2-5	few	CASSQGERDRGGMEETQYF	TGCGCCAGCAGCCAGGGTGAACGGGACAGGGGCGGAATGGAGGAGACCCAGTACTTC
-	TRBV28	TRBJ2-1	-	CASSFPPEGSYNEQFF	TGTGCCAGCAGTTTCCCCCCTGAGGGCTCCTACAATGAGCAGTTCTTC
-	TRBV12-3/TRBV12-4	TRBJ2-1	few	CASTPTWAEQFF	TGTGCCAGCACTCCGACGTGGGCCGAGCAGTTCTTC
-	TRBV9	TRBJ2-2	-	CASSVRLNRATGELFF	TGTGCCAGCAGCGTCAGATTAAACAGGGCCACCGGGGAGCTGTTTTTT